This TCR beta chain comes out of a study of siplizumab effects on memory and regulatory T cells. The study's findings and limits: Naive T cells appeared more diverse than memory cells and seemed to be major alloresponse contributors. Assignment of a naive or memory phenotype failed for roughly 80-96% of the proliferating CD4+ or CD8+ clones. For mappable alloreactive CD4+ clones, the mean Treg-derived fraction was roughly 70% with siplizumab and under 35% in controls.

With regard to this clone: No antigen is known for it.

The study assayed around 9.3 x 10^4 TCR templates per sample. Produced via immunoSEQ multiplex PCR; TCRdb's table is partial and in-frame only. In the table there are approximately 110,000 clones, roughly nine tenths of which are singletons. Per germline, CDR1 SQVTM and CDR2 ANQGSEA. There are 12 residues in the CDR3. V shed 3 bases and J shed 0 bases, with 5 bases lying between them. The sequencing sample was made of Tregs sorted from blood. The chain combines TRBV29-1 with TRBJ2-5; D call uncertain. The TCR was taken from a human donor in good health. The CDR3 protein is CSVESYQETQYF. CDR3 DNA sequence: TGCAGCGTTGAGAGTTACCAAGAGACCCAGTACTTC.